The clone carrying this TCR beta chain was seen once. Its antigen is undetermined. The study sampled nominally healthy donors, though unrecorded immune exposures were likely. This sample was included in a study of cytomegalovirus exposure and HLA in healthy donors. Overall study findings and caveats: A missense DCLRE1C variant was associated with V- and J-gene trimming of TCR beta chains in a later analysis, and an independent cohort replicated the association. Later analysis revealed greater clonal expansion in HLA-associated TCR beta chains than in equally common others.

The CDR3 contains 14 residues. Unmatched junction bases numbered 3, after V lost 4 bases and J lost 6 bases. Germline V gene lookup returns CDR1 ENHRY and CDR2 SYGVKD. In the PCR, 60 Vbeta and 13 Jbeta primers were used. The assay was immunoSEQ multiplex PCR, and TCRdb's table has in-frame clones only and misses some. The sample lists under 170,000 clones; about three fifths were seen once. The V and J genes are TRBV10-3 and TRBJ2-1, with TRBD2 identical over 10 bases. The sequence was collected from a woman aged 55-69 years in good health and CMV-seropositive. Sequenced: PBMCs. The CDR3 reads CAISGAGGANEQFF. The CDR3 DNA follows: TGTGCCATCAGTGGAGCGGGAGGGGCCAATGAGCAGTTCTTC.